This TCR beta chain was retrieved from a study of cytomegalovirus exposure and HLA in healthy donors. Study background: Earlier work reported roughly 120 million unique TCR beta sequences from 180 million or so T cells.

V shed 0 bases, J shed 4 bases, and the junction held 8 bases outside the gene matches. The CDR3 consists of 17 residues. Germline CDR1 and CDR2: MGHRA and YSYEKL. Notes on the study in general: DRB1 showed the most TCR associations and HLA-C the fewest in a later analysis, as rates varied by HLA locus. The study found most TCR sequences rare, yet found some public TCRs in many donors.

As regards this clone: Its antigen is unknown.

The PCR made use of 60 Vbeta and 13 Jbeta primers. Profiling relied on immunoSEQ multiplex PCR, and the TCRdb table lists in-frame clones only, not all of them. This table holds around 130,000 clones. The clonotype was recovered from a woman aged 40 to 50 in good health and CMV-seronegative. The chain recombines TRBV4-1 with TRBJ1-2; 10 nucleotides match TRBD1. Sequenced material: PBMCs. CDR3 amino acids: CASSQEGQGFIGYGYTF. In DNA form, the CDR3 reads TGCGCCAGCAGCCAAGAGGGACAGGGGTTCATCGGCTATGGCTACACCTTC.